This T cell receptor (beta chain) was identified during a study of cytomegalovirus exposure and HLA in healthy donors. On this clone itself: Its antigen is unidentified.

Study-level points and caveats: V segments that were indistinguishable, TRBV6-2 and TRBV6-3 among them, were omitted from analysis.

The germline V gene encodes CDR1 SGHNT and CDR2 YENEEA. This CDR3 is 12 amino acids long. The V end was cut by 6 bases, the J end by 8 bases, with 13 bases between. The PCR employed 60 Vbeta primers together with 13 Jbeta primers. Clones were read by immunoSEQ multiplex PCR, and TCRdb kept only the in-frame ones, dropping some. This sample has 95,000 to 120,000 clones; 70% to 80% occur once, and the top ten carry approximately 5%. The sample consisted of PBMCs. The rearrangement uses TRBV11-3 and TRBJ1-2; D is perhaps TRBD1 (6 bases). The receptor comes from a young woman in good health and CMV-seropositive. The DNA of the CDR3 is TGTGCCAGCAGACAAGGGGGTGAAGGCTACACCTTC. It is translated as CASRQGGEGYTF.